The rows below give T cell receptor beta chains drawn from one sample of a study of neurological immune-mediated disorders. TCRdb independently ran MiXCR on the 5' RACE reads; one entry per CDR3 protein. The table includes roughly 120,000 distinct CDR3 sequences, roughly 3.1% detected once. Specimen: PBMCs. The receptors shown here come from a woman in her twenties or thirties with multiple sclerosis. Each CDR3 is given with its conserved first and last residue. The order of the fields is clone size, J gene, D gene, V gene, CDR3 DNA, CDR3 protein. A D gene is named only where the DNA matches it firmly. Where a row states a size, it is once, few, many or the class of an expanded clone; other rows omit it.

>many|TRBJ1-5|NA|TRBV19
TGTGCCAGTAGTATGACAGAGAATCAGCCCCAGCATTTT
CASSMTENQPQHF
>many|TRBJ1-5|NA|TRBV20-1
TGCAGTGCTAGCGGGGGAGCGTATAGCAATCAGCCCCAGCATTTT
CSASGGAYSNQPQHF
>many|TRBJ1-2|NA|TRBV5-1
TGCGCCAGCAGCTTGGACAGGCTGAACTATGGCTACACCTTC
CASSLDRLNYGYTF
>many|TRBJ1-1|NA|TRBV5-1
TGCGCCAGCAGCCAGCCCCAGGGGCTGAACACTGAAGCTTTCTTT
CASSQPQGLNTEAFF
>many|TRBJ2-2|TRBD1|TRBV5-1
TGCGCCAGCAGTCTCCGGGACAGGAACACCGGGGAGCTGTTTTTT
CASSLRDRNTGELFF
>many|TRBJ2-2|TRBD1|TRBV29-1
TGCAGCGCCGGGACAGGAAGGGACGCGAACACCGGGGAGCTGTTTTTT
CSAGTGRDANTGELFF
>few|TRBJ1-1|NA|TRBV15
TGTGCCACCAGCATCCCCCTGGTGGGGCACACTGAAGCTTTCTTT
CATSIPLVGHTEAFF
>many|TRBJ2-7|NA|TRBV5-1
TGCGCCAGCAGCTCAAGCGGAAGCTCCTACGAGCAGTACTTC
CASSSSGSSYEQYF
>many|TRBJ2-3|NA|TRBV7-2
TGTGCCAGCAGCAACCAATGGGGAACCACAGATACGCAGTATTTT
CASSNQWGTTDTQYF
>many|TRBJ2-7|NA|TRBV4-3
TGCGCCAGCAGCCAAGATCCCGGGATGGAGCAGTACTTC
CASSQDPGMEQYF
>many|TRBJ2-2|TRBD1|TRBV6-2/TRBV6-3
TGTGCCAGTGGAAGGACAGGGTCCACCGGGGAGCTGTTTTTT
CASGRTGSTGELFF
>many|TRBJ2-5|NA|TRBV7-9
TGTGCCAGCAGCGCATTCCAAGAGACCCAGTACTTC
CASSAFQETQYF
>many|TRBJ1-1|TRBD1|TRBV5-6
TGTGCCAGCAGCACCGGGACAGGGTTGAACACTGAAGCTTTCTTT
CASSTGTGLNTEAFF
>many|TRBJ2-1|TRBD2|TRBV29-1
TGCAGCGGGCATACCGGGACTAGTGGTAGTGAGCAGTTCTTC
CSGHTGTSGSEQFF
>many|TRBJ2-1|NA|TRBV6-5
TGTGCCAGCGGGAGTTCCTCCTACAATGAGCAGTTCTTC
CASGSSSYNEQFF
>many|TRBJ1-6|NA|TRBV6-5
TGTGCCAGCTCCATATGGAGCCAAGATAATTCACCCCTCCACTTT
CASSIWSQDNSPLHF
>many|TRBJ2-3|NA|TRBV11-2
TGTGCCAGCAGCTTAGTAAGGTCAGATACGCAGTATTTT
CASSLVRSDTQYF
>many|TRBJ2-5|TRBD2|TRBV7-9
TGTGCCAGCAGCTTATCTACGACTAGCGGGAGTGGGACCCAGTACTTC
CASSLSTTSGSGTQYF
>many|TRBJ2-2|TRBD2|TRBV20-1
TGCAGTGCTAGAGATCCTAGCGGGGGGAATTCCGGGGAGCTGTTTTTT
CSARDPSGGNSGELFF
>few|TRBJ2-2|NA|TRBV5-1
TGCGCCAGCAGCCAGGGGAACTCACGACCCGGGGAGCTGTTTTTT
CASSQGNSRPGELFF
>few|TRBJ2-7|NA|TRBV10-3
TGTGCCATCTCTACGGGGCAGAACTACGAGCAGTACTTC
CAISTGQNYEQYF
>many|TRBJ1-2|TRBD1|TRBV9
TGTGCCAGCAGCCCCGGACAGGGGACTCACTATGGCTACACCTTC
CASSPGQGTHYGYTF
>many|TRBJ2-1|TRBD2|TRBV20-1
TGCAGTGCTAGGGAGCCTAGCGGGAGGTGGTACAATGAGCAGTTCTTC
CSAREPSGRWYNEQFF
>many|TRBJ2-1|TRBD2|TRBV6-2/TRBV6-3
TGTGCCAGCGTTCTTCGCAGTAGCGGGAAAGGGGGCTCCTACAATGAGCAGTTCTTC
CASVLRSSGKGGSYNEQFF
>many|TRBJ1-1|NA|TRBV20-1
TGCAGTGCTGGCGGGGGGGCGGGTGAAGCTTTCTTT
CSAGGGAGEAFF
>many|TRBJ2-3|TRBD2|TRBV7-8
TGTGCCAGCAGCCAAACTAGCGGGGTCACAGATACGCAGTATTTT
CASSQTSGVTDTQYF
>many|TRBJ1-1|NA|TRBV20-1
TGCAGTGCTAGATATCTGAACACTGAAGCTTTCTTT
CSARYLNTEAFF
>many|TRBJ2-5|NA|TRBV6-2/TRBV6-3
TGTGCCAGCAGTTCCCCGTCGCGCGTGACCCAGTACTTC
CASSSPSRVTQYF
>many|TRBJ2-1|NA|TRBV7-6
TGTGCCAGCAGCTTAGAAGAAGGTCCAAATGAGCAGTTCTTC
CASSLEEGPNEQFF
>NA|TRBJ2-1|NA|TRBV7-2
TGTGCCAGCAGCTTGAAGGGGGGGGGTTACAATGAGCAGTTCTTC
CASSLKGGGYNEQFF
>many|TRBJ2-1|NA|TRBV20-1
TGCAGTGCTAGACGTCCCGAACTCTACAATGAGCAGTTCTTC
CSARRPELYNEQFF
>many|TRBJ2-1|TRBD2|TRBV10-3
TGTGCCATCAGTGAAGGGGCGGGGGGGTCCTACAATGAGCAGTTCTTC
CAISEGAGGSYNEQFF
>many|TRBJ1-4|NA|TRBV12-3/TRBV12-4
TGTGCCAGCAGCCGACGGGGAACTAATGAAAAACTGTTTTTT
CASSRRGTNEKLFF
>many|TRBJ2-1|TRBD2|TRBV7-2
TGTGCCAGCACCCGGCGGGGGGCCCTCCACAATGAGCAGTTCTTC
CASTRRGALHNEQFF
>many|TRBJ2-5|NA|TRBV3-1
TGTGCCAGCAGCCAAGACCGGAGGGTAGAGACCCAGTACTTC
CASSQDRRVETQYF
>many|TRBJ2-2|TRBD1|TRBV5-1
TGCGCCAGCACACGGGACAGGGCGGGCACCGGGGAGCTGTTTTTT
CASTRDRAGTGELFF